The 9 T cell receptor beta chains listed next were all sequenced from one sample in a study of memory CD4+ T cells and cytomegalovirus serostatus. The sort gate was single viable CD3+CD4+CD8-CD45RO+ cells for memory CD4+ T cells. The table came from immunoSEQ multiplex PCR; TCRdb's copy has only in-frame clones and leaves some out. The table lists approximately 88,000 clones, approximately 80% of them singletons, with around 3.6% in the top ten. Sequenced input: memory CD4+ T cells from blood. These receptor sequences come from an adult in good health and CMV-seropositive.

This clone was picked up a small number of times. The rearrangement links TRBV11-2 to TRBJ1-1; D is uncertain. Germline-derived CDR1 and CDR2 are SGHAT and FQNNGV. The CDR3 runs 13 residues. V lost 0 bases, J lost 4 bases, and 6 bases lay in between. The CDR3 here is CASSLERGTEAFF. As DNA, the CDR3 is TGTGCCAGCAGCTTAGAGCGGGGCACTGAAGCTTTCTTT.

The gene calls are TRBV7-3 and TRBJ2-7, with a possible D match to TRBD1 (6 bases). V was trimmed by 5 bases and J by 0 bases, leaving 11 bases between them. Germline V gene sequence: CDR1 SGHTA, CDR2 FQGTGA. The CDR3 is 14 residues long. The CDR3 DNA is TGTGCCAGCAGCCCGGACAGCAACTCCTACGAGCAGTACTTC. Amino acids: CASSPDSNSYEQYF.

This chain links TRBV5-1 with TRBJ1-3; D is uncertain. Per the germline V gene, CDR1 is SGHRS and CDR2 is YFSETQ. Trimming removed 0 bases at V and 6 bases at J, with 13 bases between. This CDR3 region has 15 residues. The CDR3 here is CASSLDGTLENTIYF. The DNA for the CDR3 is TGCGCCAGCAGCTTGGACGGAACTCTGGAAAACACCATATATTTT.

This chain uses TRBV5-4 with TRBJ2-5, with 7 bases identical to TRBD1. J lost 4 bases, V lost 5 bases, and 8 bases had no gene match. Germline V lookup: CDR1 SGHNT, CDR2 YYREEE (reference sequence). The CDR3 contains 14 residues. The CDR3 sequence is CASSRGQALETQYF. The CDR3 coding sequence is TGTGCCAGCAGTCGTGGACAGGCTTTAGAGACCCAGTACTTC.

CDR3: CASSLREAGGAFF. The CDR3 coding sequence is TGTGCCAGCAGCTTAAGGGAAGCAGGGGGAGCTTTCTTT. The rearrangement links TRBV7-2 to TRBJ1-1; 7 nucleotides line up with TRBD1. CDR1 SGHTA and CDR2 FQGNSA come from the germline V gene. The CDR3 loop spans 13 amino acids. The junction had 7 bases not matched to a gene; V was cut back by 2 bases and J by 10 bases.

This clone was detected only a few times. V gene TRBV11-2 combines with J gene TRBJ1-4; TRBD1 matches 7 bases. V lost 6 bases, J lost 1 base, and 17 bases stayed unmatched. The CDR3 contains 19 residues. The germline gives CDR1 SGHAT, CDR2 FQNNGV. The CDR3 spells CASRPSRTGGSGTNEKLFF. CDR3 nucleotide sequence: TGTGCCAGCAGGCCCTCTAGGACAGGAGGTTCGGGAACTAATGAAAAACTGTTTTTT.

The chain is built from TRBV27 and TRBJ2-1, with D perhaps TRBD1 or TRBD2 (5 bases each). This CDR3 region has 17 residues. V was clipped by 5 bases and J by 1 base, with 18 bases between them. Germline values: CDR1 MNHEY, CDR2 SMNVEV (reference sequence). The CDR3, as DNA: TGTGCCAGCAGTCCATGGTCCCGGGACGCATCCTACAATGAGCAGTTCTTC. This sequence encodes CASSPWSRDASYNEQFF.

This clone appeared once. The rearrangement links TRBV13 to TRBJ2-5, with a tentative D call TRBD2 (5 bases). This CDR3 has 14 amino acids. Germline V lookup: CDR1 PRHDT, CDR2 FYEKMQ (reference sequence). Trimming took 0 bases from V and 3 from J, leaving 8 bases between them. The CDR3: CASSLGTKKETQYF. In DNA, the CDR3 is TGTGCCAGCAGCTTAGGGACTAAAAAAGAGACCCAGTACTTC.

The V and J genes are TRBV5-4 and TRBJ1-1, with D maybe TRBD1 (5 bases). The V end was cut by 3 bases, the J end by 5 bases, with 14 bases between. The length of the CDR3 is 14 residues. CDR1 is SGHNT, CDR2 YYREEE, per germline (reference sequence). The CDR3 reads CASSSSRVVTEAFF. The DNA of the CDR3 is TGTGCCAGCAGCTCATCCAGGGTAGTGACTGAAGCTTTCTTT.